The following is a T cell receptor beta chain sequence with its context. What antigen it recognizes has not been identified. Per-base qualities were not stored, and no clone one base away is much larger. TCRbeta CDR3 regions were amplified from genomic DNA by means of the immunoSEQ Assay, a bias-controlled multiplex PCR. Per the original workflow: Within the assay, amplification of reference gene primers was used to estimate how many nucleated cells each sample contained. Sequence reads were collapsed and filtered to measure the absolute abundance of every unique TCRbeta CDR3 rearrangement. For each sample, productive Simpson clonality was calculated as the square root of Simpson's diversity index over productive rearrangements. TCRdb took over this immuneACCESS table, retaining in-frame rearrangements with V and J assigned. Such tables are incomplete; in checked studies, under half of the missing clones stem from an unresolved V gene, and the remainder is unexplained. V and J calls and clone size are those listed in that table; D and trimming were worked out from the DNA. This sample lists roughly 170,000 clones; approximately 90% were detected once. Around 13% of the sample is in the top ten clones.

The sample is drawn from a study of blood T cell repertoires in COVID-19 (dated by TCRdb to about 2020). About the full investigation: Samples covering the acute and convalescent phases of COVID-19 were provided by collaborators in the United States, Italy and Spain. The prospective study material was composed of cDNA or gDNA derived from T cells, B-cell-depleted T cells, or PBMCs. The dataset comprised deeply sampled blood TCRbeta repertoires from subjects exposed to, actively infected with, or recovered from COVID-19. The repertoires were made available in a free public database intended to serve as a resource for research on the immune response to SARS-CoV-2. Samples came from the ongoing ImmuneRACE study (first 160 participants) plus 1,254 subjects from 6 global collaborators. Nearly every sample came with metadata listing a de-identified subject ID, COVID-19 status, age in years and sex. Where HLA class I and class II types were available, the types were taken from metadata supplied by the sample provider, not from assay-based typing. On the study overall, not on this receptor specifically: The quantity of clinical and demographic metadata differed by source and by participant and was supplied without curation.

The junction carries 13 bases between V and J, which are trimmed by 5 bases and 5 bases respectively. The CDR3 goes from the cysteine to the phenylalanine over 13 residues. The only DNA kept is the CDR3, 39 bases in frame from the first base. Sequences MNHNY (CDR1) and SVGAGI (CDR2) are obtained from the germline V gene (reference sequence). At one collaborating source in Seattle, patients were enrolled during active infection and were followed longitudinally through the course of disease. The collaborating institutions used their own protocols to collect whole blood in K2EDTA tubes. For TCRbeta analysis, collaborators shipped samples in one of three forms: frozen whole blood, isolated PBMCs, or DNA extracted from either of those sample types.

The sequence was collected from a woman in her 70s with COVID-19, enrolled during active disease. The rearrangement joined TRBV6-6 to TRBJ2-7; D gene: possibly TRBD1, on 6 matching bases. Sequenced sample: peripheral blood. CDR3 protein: CASSPTGFHEQYF. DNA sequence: TGTGCCAGCAGTCCTACAGGGTTCCACGAGCAGTACTTC.